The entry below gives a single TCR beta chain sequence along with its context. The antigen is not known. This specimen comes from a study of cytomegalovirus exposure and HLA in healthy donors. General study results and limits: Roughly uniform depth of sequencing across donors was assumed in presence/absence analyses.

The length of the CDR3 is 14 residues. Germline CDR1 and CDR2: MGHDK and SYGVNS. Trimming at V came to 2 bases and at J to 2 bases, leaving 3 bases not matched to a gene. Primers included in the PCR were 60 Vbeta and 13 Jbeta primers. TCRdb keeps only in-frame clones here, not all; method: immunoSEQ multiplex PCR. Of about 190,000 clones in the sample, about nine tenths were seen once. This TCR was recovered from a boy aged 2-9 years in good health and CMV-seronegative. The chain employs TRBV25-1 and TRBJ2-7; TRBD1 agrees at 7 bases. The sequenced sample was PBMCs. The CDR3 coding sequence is TGTGCCAGCAGTGAAATAGGGGGCCCCTACGAGCAGTACTTC. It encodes CASSEIGGPYEQYF.